The sample holds one count of the clone carrying this T cell receptor beta chain. TCRdb's table, derived via immunoSEQ multiplex PCR, lists solely in-frame clones and lacks some. Of 99,000 or so clones listed, approximately 93% are singletons. This sample stems from a study of T cell changes during pregnancy in multiple sclerosis. The germline CDR1 and CDR2 sequences are LNHDA and SQIVND (reference sequence). There are 15 residues in the CDR3. The V end lost 7 bases, the J end lost 5 bases, and 21 bases lay between the germline ends. This specimen was peripheral blood, taken after pregnancy. The sequence came from a female donor with multiple sclerosis, enrolled in a pregnancy study. The rearrangement links TRBV19 to TRBJ2-7; the D gene is possibly TRBD1 (6 bases). This chain's CDR3 is CASTGTPTGRHEQYF. The CDR3 DNA sequence: TGTGCCAGTACCGGAACCCCAACAGGGCGACACGAGCAGTACTTC.